This T cell receptor beta chain appears in the sequencing data of a study of blood T cell repertoires in COVID-19. Study-level background: Nucleic acid was either cDNA or gDNA, and it came from T cells, B-cell-depleted T cells, or PBMCs.

As processed by the authors: Estimation of nucleated cell counts was performed using reference gene primer amplification. Only in-frame clones appear in the TCRdb table, and some are missing; sequencing was by immunoSEQ multiplex PCR. D and trimming were read from the DNA, whereas the V and J calls and clone size are those reported in that table. Of 150,000 to 200,000 clones listed, roughly nine tenths are singletons. The CDR3 consists of 16 residues. The chain couples TRBV21-1 to TRBJ2-7; the listed D gene, TRBD1, was not tested against the DNA. TRBV21-1 is flagged as a pseudogene. The sequence came from a man aged 40-49 years with acute or convalescent COVID-19. Material: peripheral blood. The CDR3 loop is CASSKPEWDRYYEQYF. The CDR3 DNA follows: TGTGCCAGCAGCAAGCCCGAATGGGACAGATACTACGAGCAGTACTTC.